This T cell receptor beta chain was profiled in a study of blood T cells in healthy people across ages. The overall study: About one barcoded beta molecule per two T cells was the capture yield of template switching.

The sample providers were healthy Caucasian people from Russia, aged roughly 6 to 95. Study results and caveats: As age increased, TCR beta diversity per million T cells fell in a roughly linear fashion.

The table lists this clonotype with a few counts. The antigen is unknown. Germline CDR1 is MDHEN and CDR2 is SYDVKM. V lost 2 bases and J lost 2, with 16 bases in between. This CDR3 has 17 residues. Through a sample-barcoded 5' primer and a J-beta primer mix, a second PCR was run for roughly 6 to 12 cycles. TCRdb ran MiXCR on the 5' RACE reads and lists one entry per CDR3 protein. The sample shows roughly 730,000 distinct CDR3 sequences, 45% to 70% of them seen only once. Input material: blood. This receptor was identified in a man aged 35 to 55 in good health. J is TRBJ1-5 and V is TRBV28; the D gene is possibly TRBD1 (5 bases). The CDR3 DNA reads TGTGCCAGCAGTTTACCTCTGCGGCAGGGTGGCAATCAGCCCCAGCATTTT. Translation gives CASSLPLRQGGNQPQHF. Full variable domain (rest looked up from reference TRBV28 and TRBJ1-5): DVKVTQSSRYLVKRTGEKVFLECVQDMDHENMFWYRQDPGLGLRLIYFSYDVKMKEKGDIPEGYSVSREKKERFSLILESASTNQTSMYLCASSLPLRQGGNQPQHFGDGTRLSIL.